This is a list of T cell receptor beta chains from one sample in a study of tumor-infiltrating lymphocytes in primary liver carcinoma. TCRdb re-analysed the multiplex PCR reads in MiXCR, keeping a single row per CDR3 protein. This table has roughly 330,000 distinct CDR3 sequences, about 65% appearing once. What was sequenced was peripheral blood. These TCRs come from a man aged 35 to 55 with primary liver carcinoma and hepatitis B virus infection. The CDR3 runs from the conserved cysteine through the conserved F or W. Part of the rows lack a size; the others show once, few, many or a class for expanded clones.

TRBJ1-2	TRBV12-3/TRBV12-4	.	CASSLGRDRGYGYTF
TRBJ2-7	TRBV29-1	few	CSVGLAGQGKGEQYF
TRBJ2-1	TRBV10-3	once	CAMSGTGSGSYNEQFF
TRBJ1-4	TRBV11-1	.	CASSLPGQGEKMFF
TRBJ2-7	TRBV6-2/TRBV6-3	few	CASTYSVLRGQYF
TRBJ1-2	TRBV6-5	.	CASSYTGCDYGYTF
TRBJ1-2	TRBV6-5	.	CAGSYSNPGQGVLNYGYTF
TRBJ1-5	TRBV6-2/TRBV6-3	many	CASSLGTGGWQPQHF
TRBJ2-5	TRBV5-6	once	CASSWIPDWSTQYF
TRBJ2-3	TRBV4-1	.	CASDQSHFFESTDTQYF
TRBJ2-5	TRBV11-2	.	CASSPLTSRGPETQYF
TRBJ1-6	TRBV12-3/TRBV12-4	many	CASSFQGNSPLHF
TRBJ1-1	TRBV5-1	once	CASSFGLLNTEAFF
TRBJ2-5	TRBV5-1	.	CASSRNPRTGSNQETQYF
TRBJ1-4	TRBV28	few	CASSGQAKRGFF
TRBJ1-2	TRBV6-1	many	CASSDTPLFLYGYTF
TRBJ1-1	TRBV1	.	CTSSLGGGHQGVNTEAFF
TRBJ2-2	TRBV6-2/TRBV6-3	.	CASSYSRTVTNSGELFF